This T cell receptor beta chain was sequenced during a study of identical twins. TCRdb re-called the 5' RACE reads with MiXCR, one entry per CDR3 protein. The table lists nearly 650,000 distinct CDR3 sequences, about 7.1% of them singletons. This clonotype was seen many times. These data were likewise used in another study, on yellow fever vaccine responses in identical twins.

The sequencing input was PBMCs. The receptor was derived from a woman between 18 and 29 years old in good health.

The CDR3: CASSQDPAQGADYGYTF. In DNA, the CDR3 is TGTGCCAGCAGCCAAGACCCGGCACAGGGGGCGGACTATGGCTACACCTTC. The rearrangement links TRBV3-1 to TRBJ1-2; 9 bases fit TRBD1. CDR1 is LGHDT and CDR2 is YNNKEL in the germline V gene (reference sequence). Trimming at V came to 0 bases and at J to 3 bases, leaving 8 bases not matched to a gene. The CDR3 is made up of 17 amino acids.